Below, one TCR beta chain is given with its context. Clones were read by immunoSEQ multiplex PCR, and TCRdb kept only the in-frame ones, dropping some. The table has fewer than 250,000 clones, over 80% seen once. These data belong to a study of blood T cell repertoires in COVID-19. Overall study context: Samples taken during acute and convalescent COVID-19 were collected in the United States, Italy and Spain. T cells, B-cell-depleted T cells, or PBMCs provided the cDNA or gDNA that served as material.

Trimming pared 1 base from V and 0 bases from J, leaving 15 bases between. Germline V CDR1 and CDR2: SGHAT, FQNNGV. CDR3 length equals 17 residues. The sample taken for sequencing was peripheral blood. This TCR came from a human donor in a cohort sampled during active COVID-19. The chain combines TRBV11-2 with TRBJ1-1; tentatively, D is TRBD1 (5 bases). DNA for the CDR3: TGTGCCAGCAGCTTAGGTACAGGAATTATTATGAACACTGAAGCTTTCTTT. It codes for CASSLGTGIIMNTEAFF.